The 29 T cell receptor beta chains in this list originate from one sample, sequenced in a study of blood T cells in healthy people across ages. A second PCR, run for about 7 to 11 cycles, used a sample-barcoded 5' primer plus a J-beta primer mix. TCRdb reprocessed the 5' RACE reads with MiXCR, giving one entry per CDR3 protein. The sample contains almost 800,000 distinct CDR3 sequences, nearly 60% of which appear only once. The sequencing sample was made of blood. These TCRs come from a man aged 25 to 45 in good health.

Comments on this clonotype: The junction departs from germline at one end; a sequencing error may be responsible. The chain is built from TRBV6-6 and TRBJ1-2, with D perhaps matching TRBD1 (6 bases). The germline V gene encodes CDR1 MNHNY and CDR2 SVGAGI (reference sequence). This CDR3 has 14 amino acids. CDR3 nucleotide sequence: TGTGCCAGCAGGCTTACAGGGATTAACTATGGCCACACCTTC. Translating gives CASRLTGINYGHTF.

This chain connects TRBV27 to TRBJ2-7; D is uncertain. V was pared by 2 bases and J by 6 bases, with 17 bases between. Germline assignment: CDR1 MNHEY and CDR2 SMNVEV (reference sequence). The CDR3 has 15 residues. The CDR3 sequence: CASSLISNKLGEQYF. The DNA of the CDR3 is TGTGCCAGCAGTTTAATTTCAAACAAGTTGGGCGAGCAGTACTTC.

The V gene is TRBV15, the J gene TRBJ2-7, with a weak D call TRBD1 (5 bases). Germline CDR1 LNHNV, CDR2 YYDKDF (reference sequence). The V and J ends lost 0 bases and 2 bases respectively, with 8 bases between them. CDR3 length equals 14 residues. DNA of the CDR3: TGTGCCACCAGCAGAGAGGTGACAGCCTACGAGCAGTACTTC. It encodes CATSREVTAYEQYF.

V is TRBV5-1 and J is TRBJ2-4; TRBD2 matches 8 bases. The CDR3 is 13 amino acids. Germline lookup yields CDR1 SGHRS and CDR2 YFSETQ. Germline trimming cut 5 bases from V and 7 bases from J; bases unmatched to any gene: 5. CDR3 amino acids: CASSPGGGNIQYF. CDR3 coding DNA: TGCGCCAGCAGTCCGGGCGGGGGGAACATTCAGTACTTC.

The rearrangement uses TRBV5-6 and TRBJ2-7; TRBD1 agrees at 7 bases. This CDR3 has 15 residues. CDR1 is SGHDT and CDR2 is YYEEEE in the germline V gene. V was clipped by 3 bases and J by 3 bases; unmatched bases: 9. CDR3 bases: TGTGCCAGCAGCTCCCGGGACAGACTCTACTACGAGCAGTACTTC. Its translation: CASSSRDRLYYEQYF.

This sequence joins TRBV3-1 and TRBJ2-7, with 7 positions matching TRBD1. The germline V gene has CDR1 LGHDT and CDR2 YNNKEL (reference sequence). CDR3 size: 15 residues. V shed 4 bases and J 4 bases; nucleotides not matched to a gene: 10. This CDR3 is CASSLGQAPGYEQYF. The CDR3 DNA is TGTGCCAGCAGCCTCGGACAGGCCCCGGGTTACGAGCAGTACTTC.

The gene calls are TRBV7-2 and TRBJ2-3, with unresolved D. Germline assignment: CDR1 SGHTA and CDR2 FQGNSA. The CDR3 length is 14 residues. V was shortened by 6 bases and J by 6 bases, with 16 bases between the two germline ends. CDR3 in amino acids: CASRPGLFVDTQYF. CDR3 sequence (DNA): TGTGCCAGCAGACCGGGCCTGTTCGTGGATACGCAGTATTTT.

This sequence joins TRBV4-1 and TRBJ2-7; TRBD2 matches at 10 bases. Germline V gives CDR1 MGHRA, CDR2 YSYEKL. There are 16 residues in the CDR3. V lost 2 bases and J lost 0; bases outside the gene matches: 4. The chain's CDR3 is CASSQSTSGISYEQYF. CDR3 bases: TGCGCCAGCAGCCAATCAACTAGCGGGATCTCCTACGAGCAGTACTTC.

The chain recombines TRBV11-2 with TRBJ2-7; D gene unclear. The J call may be faulty, since TRBJ2-5 better matches the DNA end. The CDR3 sequence is 16 residues long. Per germline, CDR1 SGHAT and CDR2 FQNNGV. The CDR3 sequence is CASSLPLGGDRWTQYF. The CDR3 DNA reads as TGTGCCAGCAGCTTACCTCTCGGCGGCGACCGGTGGACCCAGTACTTC.

The rearrangement joins TRBV5-4 to TRBJ2-1, with a possible D match to TRBD2 (5 bases). Germline CDR1 is SGHNT and CDR2 is YYREEE (reference sequence). The CDR3 has 14 residues. Trimming took 1 base from V and 10 from J, leaving 15 bases between them. The CDR3 reads CASSLNRGQGEQFF. The CDR3 coding sequence is TGTGCCAGCAGCTTGAATAGAGGGCAAGGGGAGCAGTTCTTC. Full variable domain (missing parts from reference TRBV5-4 and TRBJ2-1): ETGVTQSPTHLIKTRGQQVTLRCSSQSGHNTVSWYQQALGQGPQFIFQYYREEENGRGNFPPRFSGLQFPNYSSELNVNALELDDSALYLCASSLNRGQGEQFFGPGTRLTVL.

The V call is TRBV4-3, the J call TRBJ2-1; 12 bases align to TRBD2. This CDR3 is 17 amino acids long. Trimming took 0 bases from V and 15 from J; bases not matched to a gene: 15. Germline V CDR1 and CDR2: LGHNA, YSLEER. The CDR3 region is CASSQEASGRVPSHSFF. CDR3 nucleotide sequence: TGCGCCAGCAGCCAAGAGGCTAGCGGGAGGGTGCCCTCCCATTCGTTCTTC.

The chain combines TRBV7-9 with TRBJ2-7, with TRBD1 matching 10 bases. This CDR3 region has 14 residues. Germline V CDR1 and CDR2: SEHNR, FQNEAQ (reference sequence). The ends lost 7 bases at V and 3 bases at J; junction bases unmatched: 6. This chain's CDR3 is CASTPRDRGYEQYF. CDR3 in DNA: TGTGCCAGCACTCCAAGGGACAGGGGCTACGAGCAGTACTTC.

This chain uses TRBV2 with TRBJ1-2, with D tentatively TRBD1 (6 bases). Trimming shortened V by 4 bases and J by 4 bases, and 13 bases separated the two germline ends. Germline CDR1 SNHLY, CDR2 FYNNEI. The CDR3 covers 14 residues. The chain's CDR3 is CASSAGTTSYGYTF. In DNA, the CDR3 is TGTGCCAGCAGTGCCGGGACAACCTCCTATGGCTACACCTTC.

The genes are TRBV9 and TRBJ1-2; D is ambiguous. V lost 0 bases and J 8 bases, leaving 14 bases between the germline ends. Germline V lookup: CDR1 SGDLS, CDR2 YYNGEE. CDR3 length: 14 amino acids. CDR3 amino acids: CASSVGSDQRGYTF. The DNA of the CDR3 is TGTGCCAGCAGCGTAGGTAGCGATCAGAGAGGCTACACCTTC.

The chain links TRBV10-2 to TRBJ2-3; tentatively, D is TRBD2 (6 bases). This CDR3 has 16 amino acids. Germline CDR1 and CDR2: WSHSY and SAAADI. The ends were cut back, 5 bases at V and 5 bases at J, with 20 bases in the middle. The CDR3: CASSWSGVYQGDTQYF. CDR3 nucleotides: TGCGCCAGCAGTTGGTCGGGGGTCTACCAAGGAGATACGCAGTATTTT.

The J gene is TRBJ2-7, the V gene TRBV29-1; the D is unclear. Germline V gene sequence: CDR1 SQVTM, CDR2 ANQGSEA. This CDR3 region has 12 residues. The germline V and J ends were trimmed by 8 bases and 5 bases, with 16 bases remaining between them. The CDR3 coding sequence is TGCAGCACCCTGAACTTCCCAGACGAGCAGTACTTC. This sequence encodes CSTLNFPDEQYF.

This chain connects TRBV5-1 to TRBJ2-5; D ambiguous. CDR3 length equals 13 residues. Trimming removed 4 bases at V and 0 bases at J, with 7 bases between. Germline CDR1 is SGHRS and CDR2 is YFSETQ. CDR3 residues: CASSTEYQETQYF. The CDR3 region has the DNA TGCGCCAGCAGCACTGAGTACCAAGAGACCCAGTACTTC.

The V gene is TRBV4-2, the J gene TRBJ2-5; D uncertain. The CDR3 is made up of 16 amino acids. Germline lookup yields CDR1 LGHNA and CDR2 YNFKEQ. Trimming stripped 3 bases from V and 2 bases from J, with 16 bases between. The CDR3 DNA reads TGTGCCAGCAGCCAGAGTAATCGGAACCTACAAGAGACCCAGTACTTC. Its translation is CASSQSNRNLQETQYF.

The chain is built from TRBV29-1 and TRBJ1-2; tentatively, D is TRBD1 (5 bases). In germline, CDR1 is SQVTM, CDR2 ANQGSEA. The V gene lost 3 bases and the J gene lost 4 bases, with 12 bases spanning the gap. The CDR3 sequence is 13 residues long. DNA for the CDR3: TGCAGCGTTGAGGAGGGGCCCGGCTATGGCTACACCTTC. Its protein is CSVEEGPGYGYTF.

This chain uses TRBV6-6 with TRBJ1-4; D gene ambiguous. The V gene's germline CDR1 is MNHNY and CDR2 SVGAGI (reference sequence). The CDR3 has 16 residues. Between the trimmed V and J ends, which lost 2 bases and 0 bases, there was a span of 10 bases. The CDR3 DNA sequence: TGTGCCAGCAGTTACATGGGAGCGGCAACTAATGAAAAACTGTTTTTT. This sequence encodes CASSYMGAATNEKLFF.

This clonotype has more than one count but fewer than ten. V gene TRBV20-1 combines with J gene TRBJ1-2; 11 bases are shared with TRBD1. The CDR3 extends over 12 amino acids. V lost 7 bases to trimming and J lost 6 bases; unmatched junction nucleotides: 4. Germline CDR1 reads DFQATT; CDR2 reads SNEGSKA (reference sequence). DNA of the CDR3: TGCAGTGGCCCGGGACAGGGGGATGGCTACACCTTC. Translating gives CSGPGQGDGYTF.

The chain uses TRBV6-2 or TRBV6-3 and TRBJ2-4; 10 nucleotides align to TRBD2. J was trimmed by 6 bases and V by 5 bases; bases with no gene match: 16. The germline V gene has CDR1 MNHEY and CDR2 SVGEGT. The CDR3 extends over 18 amino acids. The CDR3 is CASSRRLAGGELLNIQYF. CDR3 DNA: TGTGCCAGCAGTCGCCGACTAGCGGGTGGAGAACTCCTAAACATTCAGTACTTC.

This clonotype was detected only a few times. The rearrangement joins TRBV25-1 to TRBJ1-4; D gene unclear. Trimming pared 2 bases from V and 6 bases from J, leaving 4 bases between. This CDR3 contains 12 residues. Looked up from germline, CDR1 is MGHDK and CDR2 is SYGVNS. The CDR3 loop reads CASSEAHEKLFF. The CDR3 bases are TGTGCCAGCAGTGAAGCTCATGAAAAACTGTTTTTT.

This clonotype was seen once. V is TRBV15 and J is TRBJ1-4; TRBD1 matches 7 bases. Looked up from germline, CDR1 is LNHNV and CDR2 is YYDKDF (reference sequence). J was trimmed by 1 base and V by 3 bases; bases with no gene match: 8. This CDR3 is built from 17 residues. CDR3 residues: CATSSRQGVETNEKLFF. The CDR3 DNA is TGTGCCACCAGCAGTAGACAGGGTGTTGAAACTAATGAAAAACTGTTTTTT.

The chain employs TRBV12-3 or TRBV12-4 and TRBJ1-1; tentative D call: TRBD1 (5 bases). Trimming took 1 base from V and 11 from J, leaving 8 bases between them. The CDR3 consists of 11 residues. The CDR3 coding sequence is TGTGCCAGCAGTTTAGGACAGAAGGCTTTCTTT. Its translation: CASSLGQKAFF.

A note on this clonotype: A much larger clone lies one base from this, so it may be a read error. This rearrangement joins TRBV4-3 to TRBJ2-2; 9 bases map to TRBD1. Germline values: CDR1 LGHNA, CDR2 YSLEER. The V gene end was trimmed by 4 bases and the J gene end by 5 bases; junction bases not matched to a gene: 8. The CDR3 spans 16 residues. In DNA, the CDR3 is TGCGCCAGCAGCCGAGGGGACAGGGAACTGACCGGGGAGCTGTTTTTT. This gives the protein CASSRGDRELTGELFF.

The chain links TRBV4-3 to TRBJ1-2; D might be TRBD1 (5 bases). Germline loops: CDR1 LGHNA, CDR2 YSLEER. V was cut by 0 bases and J by 8 bases, with 13 bases left in between. The CDR3 extends over 14 amino acids. CDR3 amino acids: CASSQEMGVGGYTF. The CDR3 nucleotides are TGCGCCAGCAGCCAAGAAATGGGGGTGGGGGGCTACACCTTC.

This clonotype has more than one count but fewer than ten. The chain joins TRBV12-3 or TRBV12-4 to TRBJ2-3; D possibly corresponds to TRBD2 (5 bases). V was cut by 5 bases and J by 5 bases, with 11 bases left in between. The CDR3 sequence is 13 residues long. The CDR3 sequence: CASSPVLGDTQYF. CDR3 nucleotide sequence: TGTGCCAGCAGTCCGGTACTAGGAGATACGCAGTATTTT.

V usage is TRBV6-2 or TRBV6-3 and J usage is TRBJ2-5, with a weak D call TRBD1 (6 bases). The V end lost 5 bases, the J end lost 11 bases, and 24 bases lay between the germline ends. Germline assignment: CDR1 MNHEY and CDR2 SVGEGT. CDR3 length: 15 residues. This chain's CDR3 is CASSLFSQGRNEQYF. Written as DNA, the CDR3 is TGTGCCAGCAGTCTTTTCAGTCAGGGGCGAAATGAGCAGTACTTC.